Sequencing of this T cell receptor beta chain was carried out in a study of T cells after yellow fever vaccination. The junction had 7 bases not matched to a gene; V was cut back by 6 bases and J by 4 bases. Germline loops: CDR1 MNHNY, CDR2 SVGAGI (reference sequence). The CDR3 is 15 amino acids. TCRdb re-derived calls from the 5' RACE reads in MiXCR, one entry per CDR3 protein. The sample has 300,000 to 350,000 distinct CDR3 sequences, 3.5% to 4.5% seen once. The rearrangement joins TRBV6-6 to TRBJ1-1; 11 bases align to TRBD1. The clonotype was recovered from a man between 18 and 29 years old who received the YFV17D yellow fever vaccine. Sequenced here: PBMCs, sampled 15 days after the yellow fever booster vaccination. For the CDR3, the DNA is TGTGCCAGCAGCGTCATAGGGACAGGGGGCACTGAAGCTTTCTTT. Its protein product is CASSVIGTGGTEAFF.